Sequencing of this T cell receptor beta chain was carried out in a study of T cell responses to AZD1222 COVID-19 vaccine. Findings and caveats of the study: Epitopes outside B.1.351 and B.1.1.7 mutated regions reportedly drew nearly half of spike TCRs. Dominant CD4 TCR responses targeted spike regions 160-218 and 743-854. The peak T cell response came first, and repertoires were sampled only after it. At baseline, just a handful of AZD1222 recipients tested seropositive.

V lost 4 bases and J 3 bases, leaving 15 bases between the germline ends. Germline lookup yields CDR1 SGHVS and CDR2 FNYEAQ. This CDR3 comprises 16 residues. Clones were sequenced by immunoSEQ multiplex PCR, and TCRdb holds only the in-frame ones, with some missing. The sample includes under 150,000 clones. Remarks on this clone: Its antigen remains unidentified.

This clonotype was sampled from an adult in good health. Sequences were obtained from peripheral blood. V is TRBV7-6 and J is TRBJ1-4; D is possibly TRBD1 (5 bases). The CDR3 loop is CASSYGIQGANEKLFF. Here the CDR3 DNA reads TGTGCCAGCAGCTACGGGATTCAAGGGGCTAATGAAAAACTGTTTTTT.